This passage covers 6 T cell receptor beta chains from one sample sequenced in a study of cytomegalovirus exposure and HLA in healthy donors (dated by TCRdb to 2016 to 2017). Receptor amplification or capture employed the immunoSEQ multiplex PCR assay. For the multiplex PCR, a mixture combining 60 forward primers for TCR Vbeta segments and 13 reverse primers for TCR Jbeta segments was used. The table was pulled from immuneACCESS by TCRdb, which kept in-frame rearrangements only. Such tables lose some clones; where checked, under half of the loss comes from unresolved V genes, and the rest has no known cause. The sample table lists roughly 150,000 clones, over 70% of them with a count of one. More than 6.5% of the sample rests with the top ten. Sample: PBMCs. The receptors originated from a man between 25 and 39 years old in good health and CMV-seronegative.

The chain carries TRBV4-1 and TRBJ2-2; D is unclear. Trimming shortened V by 1 base and J by 1 base, and 7 bases separated the two germline ends. CDR1 and CDR2 (germline): MGHRA, YSYEKL. The CDR3 sequence is 15 residues long. The CDR3 loop is CASSQVPGNTGELFF. CDR3 DNA sequence: TGCGCCAGCAGCCAAGTTCCAGGGAACACCGGGGAGCTGTTTTTT.

The chain has TRBV11-3 and TRBJ1-1, with D perhaps TRBD1 (5 bases). Germline V CDR1 and CDR2: SGHNT, YENEEA. CDR3 length: 13 residues. The V and J ends lost 4 bases and 4 bases respectively, with 10 bases between them. This CDR3 reads CASSSSGFTEAFF. The CDR3 nucleotides are TGTGCCAGCAGCTCATCAGGGTTCACTGAAGCTTTCTTT.

The V and J genes are TRBV9 and TRBJ2-1, with TRBD2 as a possible D gene (5 bases). CDR1 SGDLS and CDR2 YYNGEE come from the germline V gene. CDR3 length: 11 residues. V was shortened by 3 bases and J by 9 bases, with 7 bases between the two germline ends. The CDR3 nucleotides are TGTGCCAGCAGCGCGGGGAGTGAGCAGTTCTTC. Encoded protein: CASSAGSEQFF.

This chain connects TRBV4-2 to TRBJ1-4; TRBD1 might be the D (5 bases). This CDR3 comprises 15 residues. In germline, CDR1 is LGHNA, CDR2 YNFKEQ. Trimming stripped 1 base from V and 7 bases from J, with 13 bases between. The CDR3 DNA follows: TGTGCCAGCAGCCAAGGTGTCCAGGGAGGTGAAAAACTGTTTTTT. Protein sequence: CASSQGVQGGEKLFF.

As DNA, the CDR3 is TGTGCCAGCAGTGAAGATAAGGGAGGGTACGAGCAGTACTTC. Residues: CASSEDKGGYEQYF. V and J are TRBV2 and TRBJ2-7; 7 bases agree with TRBD2. The trim removed 1 base at V and 4 bases at J, leaving 4 bases unmatched. In germline, CDR1 is SNHLY, CDR2 FYNNEI. This CDR3 has 14 residues.

The chain is built from TRBV30 and TRBJ2-7; the D gene is possibly TRBD1 (5 bases). V lost 6 bases, J lost 3 bases, and 12 bases lay in between. CDR3 size: 12 residues. The germline V gene encodes CDR1 GTSNPN and CDR2 SVGIG (reference sequence). CDR3 in DNA: TGTGCCTGTCATCAAACAGGCTACGAGCAGTACTTC. Translated: CACHQTGYEQYF. The full variable domain, its missing parts supplied by reference TRBV30 and TRBJ2-7, is SQTIHQWPATLVQPVGSPLSLECTVEGTSNPNLYWYRQAAGRGLQLLFYSVGIGQISSEVPQNLSASRPQDRQFILSSKKLLLSDSGFYLCACHQTGYEQYFGPGTRLTVT.